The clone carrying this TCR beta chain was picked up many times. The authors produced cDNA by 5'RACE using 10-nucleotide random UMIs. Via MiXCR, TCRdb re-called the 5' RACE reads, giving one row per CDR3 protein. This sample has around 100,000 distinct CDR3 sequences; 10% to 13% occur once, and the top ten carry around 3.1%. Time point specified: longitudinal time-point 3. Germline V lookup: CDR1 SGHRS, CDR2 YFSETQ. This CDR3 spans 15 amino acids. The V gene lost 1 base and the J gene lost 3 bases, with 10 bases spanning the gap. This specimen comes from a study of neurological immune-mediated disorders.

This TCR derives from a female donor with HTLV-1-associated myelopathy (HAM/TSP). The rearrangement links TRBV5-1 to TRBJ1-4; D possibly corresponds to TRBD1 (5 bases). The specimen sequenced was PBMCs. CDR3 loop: CASSLLGAPNEKLFF. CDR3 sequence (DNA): TGCGCCAGCAGCTTGCTCGGGGCACCTAATGAAAAACTGTTTTTT. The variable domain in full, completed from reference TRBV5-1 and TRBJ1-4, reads KAGVTQTPRYLIKTRGQQVTLSCSPISGHRSVSWYQQTPGQGLQFLFEYFSETQRNKGNFPGRFSGRQFSNSRSEMNVSTLELGDSALYLCASSLLGAPNEKLFFGSGTQLSVL.